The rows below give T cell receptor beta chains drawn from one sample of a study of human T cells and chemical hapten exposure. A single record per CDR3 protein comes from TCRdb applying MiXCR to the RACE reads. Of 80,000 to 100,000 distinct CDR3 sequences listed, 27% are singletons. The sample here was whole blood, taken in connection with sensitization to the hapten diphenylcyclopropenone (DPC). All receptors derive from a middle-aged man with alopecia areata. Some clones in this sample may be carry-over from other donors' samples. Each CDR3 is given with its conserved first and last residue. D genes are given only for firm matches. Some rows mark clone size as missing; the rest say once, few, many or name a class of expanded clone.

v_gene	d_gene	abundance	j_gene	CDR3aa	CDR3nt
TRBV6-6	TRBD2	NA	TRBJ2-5	CASSRGLAGGPGETQYF	TGTGCCAGCAGTCGCGGACTAGCGGGAGGGCCCGGAGAGACCCAGTACTTC
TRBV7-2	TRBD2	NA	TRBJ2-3	CASSSGLAARDTQYF	TGTGCCAGCAGCTCGGGACTAGCGGCGAGAGATACGCAGTATTTT
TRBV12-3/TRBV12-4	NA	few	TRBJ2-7	CASSLARGARSSYEQYF	TGTGCCAGCAGTTTAGCGCGTGGGGCGAGGAGCTCCTACGAGCAGTACTTC
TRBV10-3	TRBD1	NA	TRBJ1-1	CAISDGTGGPPEAFF	TGTGCCATCAGTGACGGGACAGGAGGACCTCCTGAAGCTTTCTTT
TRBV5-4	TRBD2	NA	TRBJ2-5	CASSPPGLAVQETQYF	TGTGCCAGCAGCCCCCCGGGACTAGCGGTACAAGAGACCCAGTACTTC
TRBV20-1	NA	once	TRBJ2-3	CSAGEAGPTDTQYF	TGCAGTGCCGGGGAGGCGGGTCCAACAGATACGCAGTATTTT
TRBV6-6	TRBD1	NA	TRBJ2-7	CASSFTGGGDEQYF	TGTGCCAGCAGTTTTACAGGGGGCGGCGACGAGCAGTACTTC
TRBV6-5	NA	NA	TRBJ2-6	CASRQLVGANVLTF	TGTGCCAGCAGACAACTTGTGGGGGCCAACGTCCTGACTTTC
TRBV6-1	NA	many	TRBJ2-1	CASSNRDPKRDEQFF	TGTGCCAGCAGTAACCGGGACCCAAAGAGGGATGAGCAGTTCTTC
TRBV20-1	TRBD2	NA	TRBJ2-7	CSADSSGLAPLEQYF	TGCAGTGCAGATTCATCCGGACTAGCGCCTCTCGAGCAGTACTTC
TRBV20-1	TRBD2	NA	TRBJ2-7	CSASRGGGGEQYF	TGCAGTGCTTCCCGAGGAGGCGGGGGCGAGCAGTACTTC
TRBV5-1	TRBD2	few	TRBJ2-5	CASSLSRGGLETQYF	TGCGCCAGCAGCTTGTCACGGGGAGGGTTAGAGACCCAGTACTTC
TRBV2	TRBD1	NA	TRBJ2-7	CASIKDRGRSGEQYF	TGTGCCAGCATAAAGGACAGGGGGAGGTCGGGCGAGCAGTACTTC
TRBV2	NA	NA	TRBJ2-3	CASKERQSTDTQYF	TGTGCCAGCAAGGAGCGGCAAAGCACAGATACGCAGTATTTT
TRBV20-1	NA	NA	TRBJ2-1	CSARDLDSGTYNEQFF	TGCAGTGCTAGAGATCTGGATAGCGGTACCTACAATGAGCAGTTCTTC
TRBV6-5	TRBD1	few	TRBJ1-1	CASRNLGTGSTEAFF	TGTGCCAGCAGAAATCTGGGGACAGGGAGCACTGAAGCTTTCTTT
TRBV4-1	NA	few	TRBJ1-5	CASSPDRLGGNQPQHF	TGCGCCAGCAGCCCTGACAGGTTGGGAGGCAATCAGCCCCAGCATTTT